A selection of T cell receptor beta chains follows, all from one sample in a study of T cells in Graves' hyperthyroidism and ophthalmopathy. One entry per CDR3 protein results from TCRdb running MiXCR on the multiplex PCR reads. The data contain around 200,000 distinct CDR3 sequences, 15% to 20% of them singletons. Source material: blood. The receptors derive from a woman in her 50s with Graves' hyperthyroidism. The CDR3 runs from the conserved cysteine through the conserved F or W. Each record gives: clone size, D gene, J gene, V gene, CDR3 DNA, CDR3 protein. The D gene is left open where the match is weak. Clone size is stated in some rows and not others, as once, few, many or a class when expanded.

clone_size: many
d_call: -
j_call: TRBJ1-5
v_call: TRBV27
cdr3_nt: TGTGCCAGCAGTTTTGGGGGAAGCAATCAGCCCCAGCATTTT
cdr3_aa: CASSFGGSNQPQHF

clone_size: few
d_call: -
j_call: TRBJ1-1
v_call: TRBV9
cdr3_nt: TGTGCCAGCAGCGCTACCCCAAGGGTGGGGGACACTGAAGCTTTCTTT
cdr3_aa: CASSATPRVGDTEAFF

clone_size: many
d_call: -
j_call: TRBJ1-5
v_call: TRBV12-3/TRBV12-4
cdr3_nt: TGTGCCAGCACCCTATGGGGTCAGCCCCAGCATTTT
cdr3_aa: CASTLWGQPQHF

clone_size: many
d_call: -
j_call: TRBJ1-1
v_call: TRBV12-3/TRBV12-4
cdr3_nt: TGTGCCAGCATTGAAGCCGGGAGAAGGGACACTGAAGCTTTCTTT
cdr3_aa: CASIEAGRRDTEAFF

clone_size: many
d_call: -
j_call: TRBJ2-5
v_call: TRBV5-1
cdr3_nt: TGCGCCAGCAGCCCGACAGGAGTCCAAGAGACCCAGTACTTC
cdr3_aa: CASSPTGVQETQYF

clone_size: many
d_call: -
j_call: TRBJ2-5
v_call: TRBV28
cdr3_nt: TGTGCCAGCAGTTTTTCCTCCAAGACCCAGTACTTC
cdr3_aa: CASSFSSKTQYF

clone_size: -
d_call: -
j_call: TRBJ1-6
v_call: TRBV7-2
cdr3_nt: TGTGCCAGCAGCCCCCACGCCAATCGAGTTTATAATTCACCCCTCCACTTT
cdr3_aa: CASSPHANRVYNSPLHF

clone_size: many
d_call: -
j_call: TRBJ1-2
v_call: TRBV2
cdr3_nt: TGTGCCAGCAGTGAAATCCGGGGGAGAGACTATGGCTACACCTTC
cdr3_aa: CASSEIRGRDYGYTF

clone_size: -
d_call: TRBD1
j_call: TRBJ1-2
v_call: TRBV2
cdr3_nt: TGTGCCAGCTCCTCTTCCCGGGACAGGGTTCATGGCTACACCTTC
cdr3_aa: CASSSSRDRVHGYTF

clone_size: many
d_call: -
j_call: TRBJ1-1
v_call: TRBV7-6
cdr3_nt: TGTGCCAGCAGCTTAGTTTTCGCTGAAGCTTTCTTT
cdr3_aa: CASSLVFAEAFF

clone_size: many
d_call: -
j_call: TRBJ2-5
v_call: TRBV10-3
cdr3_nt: TGTGCCATCGCCCCGGGATCCTCGGTCGGAGAGACCCAGTACTTC
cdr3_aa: CAIAPGSSVGETQYF

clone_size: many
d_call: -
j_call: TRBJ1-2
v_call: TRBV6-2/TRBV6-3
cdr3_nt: TGTGCCAGCAGCCCACGTGGAGGGCGGTGGAACTATGGCTACACCTTC
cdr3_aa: CASSPRGGRWNYGYTF

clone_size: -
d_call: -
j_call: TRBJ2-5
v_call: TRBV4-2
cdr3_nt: TGTGCCAGCAGCCAAGAGGAGGGGGGGGCCGGAGAGACCCAGTACTTC
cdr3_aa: CASSQEEGGAGETQYF

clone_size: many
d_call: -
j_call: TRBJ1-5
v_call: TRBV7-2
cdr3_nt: TGTGCCAGCAGCCCCCTAAGGACGGGCGATAGCAATCAGCCCCAGCATTTT
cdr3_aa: CASSPLRTGDSNQPQHF

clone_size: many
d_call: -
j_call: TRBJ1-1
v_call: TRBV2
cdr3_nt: TGTGCCAGCTTAGGGGATTGGGGGGGTATCGGAGCTTTCTTT
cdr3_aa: CASLGDWGGIGAFF

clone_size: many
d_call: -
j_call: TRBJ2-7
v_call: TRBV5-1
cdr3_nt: TGCGCCAGCAGCTTGGTAGGGGCCGAGCAGTACTTC
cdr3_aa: CASSLVGAEQYF

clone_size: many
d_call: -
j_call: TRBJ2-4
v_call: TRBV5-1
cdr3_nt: TGCGCCAGCAGCTTGGGACTCGTTGGCGGACTAGCCAAAAACATTCAGTACTTC
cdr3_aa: CASSLGLVGGLAKNIQYF

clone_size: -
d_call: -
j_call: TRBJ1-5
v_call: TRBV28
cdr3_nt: TGTGCCAGCAGTTTGGGCCAGGGGAGCCAGCCCCAGCATTTT
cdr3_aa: CASSLGQGSQPQHF

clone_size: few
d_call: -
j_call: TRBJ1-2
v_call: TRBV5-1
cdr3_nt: TGCGCCAGCCGAGAGGAACAGGGATCCTACTATGGCTACACCTTC
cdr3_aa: CASREEQGSYYGYTF

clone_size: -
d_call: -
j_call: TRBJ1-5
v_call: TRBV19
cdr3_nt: TGTGCCAGTAGTATGGGATCTGGGACCGGCAATCAGCCCCAGCATTTT
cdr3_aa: CASSMGSGTGNQPQHF

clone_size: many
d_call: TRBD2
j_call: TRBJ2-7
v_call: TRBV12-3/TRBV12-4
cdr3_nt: TGTGCCAGCAGTTCGGGACTAGCGGGGGGGTCCTACGAGCAGTACTTC
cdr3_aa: CASSSGLAGGSYEQYF

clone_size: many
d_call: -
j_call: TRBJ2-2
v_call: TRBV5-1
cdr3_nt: TGCGCCAGCAGCTTGGTGGACAGAAACACCGGGGAGCTGTTTTTT
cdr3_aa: CASSLVDRNTGELFF

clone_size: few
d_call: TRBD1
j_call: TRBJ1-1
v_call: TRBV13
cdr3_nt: TGTGCCAGCAGAGATCCGGGACAGCCGTTTCTGGTAGCTTTCTTT
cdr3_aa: CASRDPGQPFLVAFF

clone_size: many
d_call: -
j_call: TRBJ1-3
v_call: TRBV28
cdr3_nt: TGTGCCAGCAGCTACGACAGGTGGAGCTCTGGAAACACCATATATTTT
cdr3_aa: CASSYDRWSSGNTIYF

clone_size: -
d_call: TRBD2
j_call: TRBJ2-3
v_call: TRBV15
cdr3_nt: TGTGCCACCAGCAGAGATACTCTAGCGGGGGGGCGTGATACGCAGTATTTT
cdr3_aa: CATSRDTLAGGRDTQYF

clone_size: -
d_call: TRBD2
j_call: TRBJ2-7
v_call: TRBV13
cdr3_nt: TGTGCCAGCAGCTCCACCTCCGGGACTAGCGGGGATCGCTCCTACGAGCAGTACTTC
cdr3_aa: CASSSTSGTSGDRSYEQYF

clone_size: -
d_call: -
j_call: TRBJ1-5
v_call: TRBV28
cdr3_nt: TGTGCCAGCACCTCAAGTGGGGTAGGCAGCAATCAGCCCCAGCATTTT
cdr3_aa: CASTSSGVGSNQPQHF

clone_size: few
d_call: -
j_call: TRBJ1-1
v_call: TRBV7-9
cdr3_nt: TGTGCCAGCAGCTTAGTGGGAGCGAGAAACACTGAAGCTTTCTTT
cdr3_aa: CASSLVGARNTEAFF

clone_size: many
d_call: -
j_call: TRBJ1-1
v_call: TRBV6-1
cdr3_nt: TGTGCCAGCAGTTACGGCTTGCGGGACACTGAAGCTTTCTTT
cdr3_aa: CASSYGLRDTEAFF

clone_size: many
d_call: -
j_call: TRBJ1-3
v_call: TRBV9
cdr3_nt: TGTGCCAGCAGCGTAGGACAGGTCCCTGGAAACACCATATATTTT
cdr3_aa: CASSVGQVPGNTIYF

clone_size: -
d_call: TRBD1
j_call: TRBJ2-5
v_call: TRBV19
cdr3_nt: TGTGCCAGCGGTGAGGAGAGACAGGGGGCGGAGACCCAGTACTTC
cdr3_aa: CASGEERQGAETQYF

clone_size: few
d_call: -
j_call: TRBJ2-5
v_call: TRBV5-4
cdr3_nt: TGTGCCAGCAGCTTGTTCGGACAAAAAGAGACCCAGTACTTC
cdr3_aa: CASSLFGQKETQYF

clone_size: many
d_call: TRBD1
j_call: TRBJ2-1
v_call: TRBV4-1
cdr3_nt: TGCGCCAGCAGCCAAGGACAGGGCAATGAGCAGTTCTTC
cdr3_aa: CASSQGQGNEQFF

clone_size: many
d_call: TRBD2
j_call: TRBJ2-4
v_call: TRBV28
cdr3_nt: TGTGCCAGCAACCCTCGGGGGGGAGCCAAAAACATTCAGTACTTC
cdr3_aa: CASNPRGGAKNIQYF

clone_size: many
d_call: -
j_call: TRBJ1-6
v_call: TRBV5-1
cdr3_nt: TGCGCCAGCAGCTTGGACGGGTTTAATTCACCCCTCCACTTT
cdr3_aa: CASSLDGFNSPLHF

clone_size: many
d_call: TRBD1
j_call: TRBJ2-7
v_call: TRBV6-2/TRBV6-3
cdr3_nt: TGTGCCAGCAGCGGACAGGCCTCCTACGAGCAGTACTTC
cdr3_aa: CASSGQASYEQYF

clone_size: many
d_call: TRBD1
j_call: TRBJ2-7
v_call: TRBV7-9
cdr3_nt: TGTGCCAGCAGCTTCGAAGGGACAGGATCCTACGAGCAGTACTTC
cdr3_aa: CASSFEGTGSYEQYF

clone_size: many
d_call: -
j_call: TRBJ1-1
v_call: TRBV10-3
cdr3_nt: TGTGCCATCAGTGAGTCGGTCCAAAACACTGAAGCTTTCTTT
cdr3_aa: CAISESVQNTEAFF

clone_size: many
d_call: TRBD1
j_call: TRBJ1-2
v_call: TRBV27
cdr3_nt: TGTGCCAGCAGTCCCTGGGACAGGGCTAACTATGGCTACACCTTC
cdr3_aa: CASSPWDRANYGYTF

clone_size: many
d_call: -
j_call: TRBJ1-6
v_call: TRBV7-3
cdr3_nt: TGTGCCAGCAGCCTATTCGGGACACCTAATTCACCCCTCCACTTT
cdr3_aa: CASSLFGTPNSPLHF

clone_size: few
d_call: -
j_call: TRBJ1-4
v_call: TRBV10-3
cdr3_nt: TGTGCCAGGACCGCCAGGGCGAGGGCAAGCCTTAATGAAAAACTGTTTTTT
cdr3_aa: CARTARARASLNEKLFF

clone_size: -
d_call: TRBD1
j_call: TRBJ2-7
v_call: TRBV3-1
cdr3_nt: TGTGCCAGCAGCCGTGGAGGAGACAGGGTCAACGAGCAGTACTTC
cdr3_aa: CASSRGGDRVNEQYF

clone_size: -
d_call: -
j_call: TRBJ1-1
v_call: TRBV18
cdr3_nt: TGTGCCAGCTCACCTCAGACGGGAGACACTGAAGCTTTCTTT
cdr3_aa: CASSPQTGDTEAFF

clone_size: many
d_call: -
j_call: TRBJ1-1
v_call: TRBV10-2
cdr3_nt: TGCGCCAGCAGCTCAGGACAGCTCACTGAAGCTTTCTTT
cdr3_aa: CASSSGQLTEAFF

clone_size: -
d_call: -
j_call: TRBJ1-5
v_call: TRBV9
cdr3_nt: TGTGCCAGCAGCGCTCAGGGTCAGCAGCCCCAGCATTTT
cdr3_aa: CASSAQGQQPQHF

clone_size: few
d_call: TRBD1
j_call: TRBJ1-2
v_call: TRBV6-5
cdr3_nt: TGTGCCAGCAGATTAGGGGGCGATAACTATGGCTACACCTTC
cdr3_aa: CASRLGGDNYGYTF

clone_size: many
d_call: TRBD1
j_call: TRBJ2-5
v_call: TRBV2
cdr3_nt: TGTGCCAGCAGTAACGGACAGGGGGTTGGCGAGACCCAGTACTTC
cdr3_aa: CASSNGQGVGETQYF

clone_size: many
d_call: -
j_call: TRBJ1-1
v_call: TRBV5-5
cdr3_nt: TGTGCCAGCAGCTTCGACAGCTTGAACACTGAAGCTTTCTTT
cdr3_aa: CASSFDSLNTEAFF

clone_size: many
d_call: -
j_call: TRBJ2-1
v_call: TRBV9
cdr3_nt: TGTGCCAGCAGCGGAGGATCGACACCTAGCTCCTACAATGAGCAGTTCTTC
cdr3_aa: CASSGGSTPSSYNEQFF

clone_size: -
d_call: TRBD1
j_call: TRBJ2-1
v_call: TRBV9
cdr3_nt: TGTGCCAGCAGCTACCCCGCGACAGGGTTTTCCTACAATGAGCAGTTCTTC
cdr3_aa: CASSYPATGFSYNEQFF